This TCR beta chain was recorded in a study of blood T cell repertoires in COVID-19. The wider study: Material from acute and convalescent COVID-19 was sourced from the United States, Italy and Spain. T cells, B-cell-depleted T cells, or PBMCs provided the cDNA or gDNA that served as material.

Authors' analysis steps: How many nucleated cells were present was estimated from reference gene primer amplification. Libraries were prepared by immunoSEQ multiplex PCR; TCRdb keeps only in-frame clonotypes and omits some of them. D and trimming were read from the DNA, whereas the V and J calls and clone size are those reported in that table. This sample has approximately 300,000 clones; around 90% occur once, and the top ten carry about 6%. Patients in Seattle were enrolled during active infection, then followed longitudinally. Germline V lookup: CDR1 SGHAT, CDR2 FQNNGV. Trimming removed 4 bases at V and 0 bases at J, with 7 bases between. The CDR3 length is 14 residues.

Material: peripheral blood. V and J are TRBV11-2 and TRBJ1-3; D unclear. The TCR comes from a woman between 45 and 65 years old with COVID-19, enrolled during active disease. This CDR3 reads CASSYLDSGNTIYF. In DNA form, the CDR3 reads TGTGCCAGCAGCTACCTAGACTCTGGAAACACCATATATTTT.